The clone carrying this T cell receptor beta chain was detected only once. This entry is derived from a study of OX40 agonist ivuxolimab in advanced cancers. Assay: immunoSEQ multiplex PCR; the TCRdb copy retains only in-frame clones and omits some. Of nearly 20,000 clones in the sample, under 90% were seen once. The receptor was derived from an adult with an advanced solid tumor such as melanoma, head and neck, liver or kidney cancer. This specimen was CD4+ or CD8+ T cells sorted from blood, taken in a trial of the OX40 agonist ivuxolimab.

In DNA form, the CDR3 reads TGTGCCAGCAGCCAAGAGGGACTAGCGGGAGAAGCGGGCACCGGGGAGCTGTTTTTT. Its translation is CASSQEGLAGEAGTGELFF. This chain links TRBV4-2 with TRBJ2-2; 14 bases are a match to TRBD2. The CDR3 is 19 residues long. Per the germline V gene, CDR1 is LGHNA and CDR2 is YNFKEQ. Trimming took 0 bases from V and 4 from J; bases not matched to a gene: 7.